Below, 21 T cell receptor beta chains from the same sample are listed, as sequenced in a study of OX40 agonist ivuxolimab in advanced cancers. Measured with immunoSEQ multiplex PCR; TCRdb has only the in-frame clones, and not every one. The sample carries roughly 29,000 clones, 86% recorded once. Sequenced material: CD4+ or CD8+ T cells sorted from blood, taken in a trial of the OX40 agonist ivuxolimab. Source of these receptors: an adult with an advanced solid tumor such as melanoma, head and neck, liver or kidney cancer.

The V gene is TRBV18, the J gene TRBJ2-5; no clear D. Trimming cost V 0 bases and J 5 bases, with 13 bases left between them. This CDR3 spans 15 amino acids. Germline loops: CDR1 KGHSH, CDR2 LQKENI. The CDR3 region is CASSPPRAVRETQYF. CDR3 in DNA: TGTGCCAGCTCACCACCTAGGGCAGTGAGGGAGACCCAGTACTTC.

The chain joins TRBV9 to TRBJ1-2; 7 bases match TRBD1. The CDR3 loop spans 13 amino acids. Losses at the gene ends were 3 bases for V and 4 bases for J; bases not matched to a gene: 3. Germline CDR1 is SGDLS and CDR2 is YYNGEE. The CDR3 nucleotides are TGTGCCAGCAGCGCCACAGGGGCCTATGGCTACACCTTC. This encodes CASSATGAYGYTF. Full variable domain (remainder filled in from reference TRBV9 and TRBJ1-2): DSGVTQTPKHLITATGQRVTLRCSPRSGDLSVYWYQQSLDQGLQFLIQYYNGEERAKGNILERFSAQQFPDLHSELNLSSLELGDSALYFCASSATGAYGYTFGSGTRLTVV.

The rearrangement uses TRBV28 and TRBJ2-7; 8 bases map to TRBD1. The CDR3 is 17 residues long. CDR1 is MDHEN and CDR2 is SYDVKM in the germline V gene. After removal of 7 bases from V and 5 bases from J, the junction contained 19 bases not matched to a gene. The CDR3 region is CASKDPLLRTGNHEQYF. In DNA, the CDR3 is TGTGCCAGCAAAGACCCCCTATTGAGGACAGGGAACCACGAGCAGTACTTC.

The genes are TRBV19 and TRBJ2-7; no firm D call. V was pared by 7 bases and J by 4 bases, with 8 bases between. The CDR3 totals 11 residues. Per germline, CDR1 LNHDA and CDR2 SQIVND (reference sequence). CDR3 sequence reads: CASTDGYEQYF. The CDR3 DNA reads TGTGCCAGTACGGACGGATACGAGCAGTACTTC.

The genes are TRBV18 and TRBJ2-1; 8 positions match TRBD2. The CDR3 loop spans 17 amino acids. CDR1 is KGHSH and CDR2 is LQKENI in the germline V gene. The V segment lost 3 bases and the J segment 5 bases; nucleotides outside the gene matches: 12. CDR3 loop: CASSPQGRRGADNEQFF. CDR3 sequence (DNA): TGTGCCAGCTCACCCCAAGGGCGGCGGGGGGCTGACAATGAGCAGTTCTTC.

This clone was seen just once. The CDR3 sequence is CASSESRHLNTGELFF. CDR3 coding DNA: TGCGCCAGCAGTGAGTCTAGACATCTGAACACCGGGGAGCTGTTTTTT. V and J are TRBV10-2 and TRBJ2-2; D is ambiguous. The V and J ends lost 0 bases and 1 base respectively, with 9 bases between them. This CDR3 has 16 amino acids. CDR1 is WSHSY, CDR2 SAAADI, per germline.

The CDR3 sequence: CASSPLWGGLDYEQYF. The DNA of the CDR3 is TGTGCCAGCAGCCCCTTGTGGGGGGGGCTCGACTACGAGCAGTACTTC. The chain uses TRBV11-2 and TRBJ2-7; a possible D gene is TRBD2 (7 bases). The CDR3 covers 16 residues. Germline CDR1 is SGHAT and CDR2 is FQNNGV. Deletions cut 5 bases from V and 3 bases from J, with 20 bases between.

The gene calls are TRBV5-1 and TRBJ1-2; 7 bases match TRBD1. Looked up from germline, CDR1 is SGHRS and CDR2 is YFSETQ. CDR3 size: 16 residues. The ends lost 5 bases at V and 5 bases at J; junction bases unmatched: 15. CDR3 coding DNA: TGCGCCAGCAGTCTGAGGGTCGAGGGGGCAGGGTATGGCTACACCTTC. This gives the protein CASSLRVEGAGYGYTF. The complete variable domain, with remaining parts taken from reference TRBV5-1 and TRBJ1-2, reads KAGVTQTPRYLIKTRGQQVTLSCSPISGHRSVSWYQQTPGQGLQFLFEYFSETQRNKGNFPGRFSGRQFSNSRSEMNVSTLELGDSALYLCASSLRVEGAGYGYTFGSGTRLTVV.

This clone was detected only once. The chain carries TRBV5-6 and TRBJ2-3; 8 nucleotides agree with TRBD2. Trimming took 4 bases from V and 3 from J; bases not matched to a gene: 7. This CDR3 comprises 15 residues. The germline V gene encodes CDR1 SGHDT and CDR2 YYEEEE. CDR3 DNA: TGTGCCAGCAGCCTGAACGGGGGGGCGACAGATACGCAGTATTTT. It specifies CASSLNGGATDTQYF.

The chain joins TRBV7-9 to TRBJ2-7, with D unresolved. CDR1 is SEHNR and CDR2 is FQNEAQ in the germline V gene (reference sequence). The CDR3 is 15 residues long. With 4 bases removed from V and 0 bases from J, the gap between germline ends came to 13 bases. The CDR3 spells CASSSNPPLSYEQYF. CDR3 sequence (DNA): TGTGCCAGCAGCTCGAACCCTCCCCTCTCCTACGAGCAGTACTTC.

The chain links TRBV28 to TRBJ1-3; weak D call: TRBD1 (5 bases). Germline V CDR1 and CDR2: MDHEN, SYDVKM. The CDR3 is 16 amino acids. Trimming pared 2 bases from V and 2 bases from J, leaving 13 bases between. The CDR3 is CASSLASWGAGNTIYF. The CDR3 DNA sequence: TGTGCCAGCAGTTTAGCAAGTTGGGGGGCTGGAAACACCATATATTTT. The full variable domain, completed using reference TRBV28 and TRBJ1-3, is DVKVTQSSRYLVKRTGEKVFLECVQDMDHENMFWYRQDPGLGLRLIYFSYDVKMKEKGDIPEGYSVSREKKERFSLILESASTNQTSMYLCASSLASWGAGNTIYFGEGSWLTVV.

The chain uses TRBV5-8 and TRBJ2-5; D is perhaps TRBD1 (6 bases). Trimming pared 2 bases from V and 5 bases from J, leaving 19 bases between. This CDR3 has 16 amino acids. Germline CDR1 is SGHTS and CDR2 is YDEGEE. The CDR3 loop reads CASSLQILTGRETQYF. In nucleotides, the CDR3 is TGTGCCAGCAGCTTACAGATTCTGACAGGCCGGGAGACCCAGTACTTC.

The V and J genes are TRBV14 and TRBJ2-1, with D unresolved. Germline V lookup: CDR1 SGHDN, CDR2 FVKESK. Trimming took off 4 bases at V and 3 bases at J, with 10 bases between the two ends. The CDR3 length is 14 residues. CDR3 nucleotide sequence: TGTGCCAGCAGCCCGCCCGGAATCTACAATGAGCAGTTCTTC. Translation gives CASSPPGIYNEQFF.

This clone was counted once. This chain uses TRBV5-1 with TRBJ2-1; TRBD2 agrees at 9 bases. Germline V CDR1 and CDR2: SGHRS, YFSETQ. V shed 0 bases and J 1 base; nucleotides not matched to a gene: 2. This CDR3 is 16 amino acids long. CDR3 coding DNA: TGCGCCAGCAGCTTGGGGACTAGCGCATCCTACAATGAGCAGTTCTTC. Translating gives CASSLGTSASYNEQFF.

CDR3 sequence reads: CASSNLGRGTQETQYF. DNA for the CDR3: TGCGCCAGCAGCAACCTTGGGCGGGGGACCCAAGAGACCCAGTACTTC. The chain recombines TRBV5-1 with TRBJ2-5; TRBD2 matches 7 bases. Germline trimming cut 4 bases from V and 1 base from J; bases unmatched to any gene: 10. This CDR3 spans 16 amino acids. The germline CDR1 and CDR2 sequences are SGHRS and YFSETQ.

The chain has TRBV4-1 and TRBJ2-1; D unclear. Germline-derived CDR1 and CDR2 are MGHRA and YSYEKL. V lost 4 bases, J lost 9 bases, and 7 bases lay in between. The CDR3 spans 11 residues. CDR3 in DNA: TGCGCCAGCAGCCTCGGGCCTGAGCAGTTCTTC. Its protein is CASSLGPEQFF.

The chain couples TRBV5-1 to TRBJ2-1, with TRBD1 matching 9 bases. V was pared by 0 bases and J by 6 bases, with 4 bases of the junction left unmatched. Germline CDR1 reads SGHRS; CDR2 reads YFSETQ. CDR3 size: 15 residues. The CDR3: CASSLGDRDGNEQFF. The CDR3 coding sequence is TGCGCCAGCAGCTTGGGGGACAGGGATGGCAATGAGCAGTTCTTC.

V usage is TRBV27 and J usage is TRBJ1-2, with unresolved D. The CDR3 consists of 15 residues. V was trimmed by 4 bases and J by 8 bases, leaving 20 bases between them. Germline V lookup: CDR1 MNHEY, CDR2 SMNVEV (reference sequence). This chain's CDR3 is CASSWAGAEPTGYTF. The CDR3 nucleotides read TGTGCCAGCAGTTGGGCTGGAGCGGAACCTACCGGCTACACCTTC.

The table lists this clone with a few counts. V gene TRBV7-9 combines with J gene TRBJ1-5, with D uncertain. V was pared by 4 bases and J by 3 bases, with 10 bases between. Germline V gene lookup returns CDR1 SEHNR and CDR2 FQNEAQ (reference sequence). The CDR3 has 14 residues. The CDR3 is CASSSDPLNQPQHF. The CDR3 region has the DNA TGTGCCAGCAGCTCGGACCCCCTCAATCAGCCCCAGCATTTT. The entire variable domain, with the rest obtained from reference TRBV7-9 and TRBJ1-5, is as follows: DTGVSQNPRHKITKRGQNVTFRCDPISEHNRLYWYRQTLGQGPEFLTYFQNEAQLEKSRLLSDRFSAERPKGSFSTLEIQRTEQGDSAMYLCASSSDPLNQPQHFGDGTRLSIL.

As regards this clone: It is likely a read error: a sequence one base away is far more abundant. The chain joins TRBV4-2 to TRBJ2-2; the match to TRBD1 covers 7 bases. Germline lookup yields CDR1 LGHNA and CDR2 YNFKEQ. This CDR3 has 18 residues. After removal of 0 bases from V and 3 bases from J, the junction contained 10 bases not matched to a gene. CDR3 amino acids: CASSQESGQPSYTGELFF. In nucleotides, the CDR3 is TGTGCCAGCAGCCAAGAGTCGGGACAGCCATCATACACCGGGGAGCTGTTTTTT.

The chain links TRBV5-4 to TRBJ2-7; a weak D match, TRBD1 (5 bases). Germline loops: CDR1 SGHNT, CDR2 YYREEE (reference sequence). The CDR3 covers 14 residues. Trimming took off 4 bases at V and 3 bases at J, with 14 bases between the two ends. CDR3 nucleotides: TGTGCCAGCAGCGCCTCGACAGATGGCTACGAGCAGTACTTC. Its translation is CASSASTDGYEQYF.